The T cell receptor beta chain under discussion was sequenced for a study of blood T cell repertoires in COVID-19. Clinical history as reported by participants underpinned cohort assignment. CDR3 length: 15 residues. Germline values: CDR1 MDHEN, CDR2 SYDVKM. After removal of 7 bases from V and 7 bases from J, the junction contained 12 bases not matched to a gene. The protocol was immunoSEQ multiplex PCR, while the TCRdb copy is restricted to in-frame clones and leaves out a portion. The repertoire holds around 300,000 clones, with around 87% as singletons. The receptor's source is a woman in her late teens or twenties who had recovered from COVID-19. Sequencing was performed on PBMCs or T cells enriched from blood (not recorded which). The chain recombines TRBV28 with TRBJ1-4; 7 nucleotides align to TRBD1. CDR3 DNA sequence: TGTGCCAGCATCGCCTCCGGGACAGATCGTGAAAAACTGTTTTTT. It specifies CASIASGTDREKLFF.